Listed below are T cell receptor beta chains from one sample, sequenced in a study of cytomegalovirus exposure and HLA in healthy donors. Using immunoSEQ multiplex PCR, the repertoire was profiled, and TCRdb retains in-frame clones only, with some absent. This sample carries 130,000 or so clones, with about 2.2% going to the ten biggest clones. The sequenced sample was PBMCs. These receptors came from a woman aged 18 to 35 in good health and CMV-seronegative. Both conserved end residues are trimmed from each CDR3. The order of the fields is V gene, D gene, J gene, CDR3 protein. The D gene is left open where the match is weak.

>TRBV7-2|TRBD2|TRBJ2-1
ASSLGWTSGSEQF
>TRBV5-1|NA|TRBJ2-5
ASSLGADSQGETQY
>TRBV19|NA|TRBJ1-2
ASSWQISYGYT
>TRBV6-5|NA|TRBJ1-2
ASRSTSANYGYT
>TRBV5-4|NA|TRBJ1-1
ASSLGWGLGTEAF
>TRBV30|NA|TRBJ1-2
AWSDGLTGQPNYGYT
>TRBV7-2|TRBD2|TRBJ2-1
ASSPQAGGPYNEQF
>TRBV5-1|NA|TRBJ1-1
ASSLAGGGLRTEAF
>TRBV6-1|TRBD2|TRBJ2-3
ASSEGAGGFTDTQY
>TRBV4-1|TRBD1|TRBJ2-1
ASSQYTGGISYNEQF
>TRBV5-1|TRBD1|TRBJ1-1
ASSHGQGSSNTEAF
>TRBV7-2|NA|TRBJ2-1
ASSLEPGWNEQF
>TRBV4-1|TRBD1|TRBJ2-3
ASSLDREATDTQY
>TRBV14|NA|TRBJ2-3
ASSQDTGSDTQY
>TRBV28|NA|TRBJ2-2
ASITLRGAANTGELF
>TRBV2|NA|TRBJ1-1
ATHQVRLGTEAF
>TRBV11-3|TRBD2|TRBJ2-7
ASSSGLAGGEQY
>TRBV7-6|NA|TRBJ2-2
ASSSQLSDGTGELF
>TRBV4-1|TRBD1|NA
ASSQEGQIFYEQY
>TRBV30|NA|TRBJ1-2
AWSIFGEGYT
>TRBV11-2|NA|TRBJ1-1
ASTEAGASEAF
>TRBV6-5|NA|TRBJ1-4
ASSPYRVGEKLF
>TRBV5-1|NA|TRBJ1-2
ASSPVVDRFYGYT
>TRBV19|NA|TRBJ2-1
ASLNYNEQF
>TRBV28|TRBD1|TRBJ1-2
ASGGQGASGYT
>TRBV11-1|NA|TRBJ2-2
ASSLVWPNTGELF
>TRBV20-1|NA|NA
SARLAYEQY